The 32 T cell receptor beta chains below come from one sample, sequenced in a study of Ad26.COV2.S vaccination and SARS-CoV-2 variants. Method: immunoSEQ multiplex PCR; TCRdb's copy keeps in-frame clones and lacks some. This sample yields about 460,000 clones, of which nearly 90% are seen a single time; around 1.8% belongs to the top ten. Treatment given: about 20 received Ad26.COV2.S at low or high dose, single or two shots; five or six received placebo; per-sample allocation not given. Day 63 after the first injection of vaccine or placebo was the sampling time. The starting material was peripheral blood, obtained in a trial of Ad26.COV2.S vaccine versus placebo. These receptors all stem from a person between 18 and 65 years old who received the Ad26.COV2.S COVID-19 vaccine or a placebo.

The chain recombines TRBV28 with TRBJ1-2; D is possibly TRBD1 (6 bases). The germline V and J ends were trimmed by 10 bases and 4 bases, with 16 bases remaining between them. Per germline, CDR1 MDHEN and CDR2 SYDVKM. This CDR3 comprises 13 residues. The CDR3, as DNA: TGTGCCACCCAACTTACAGGGTTCTATGGCTACACCTTC. It codes for CATQLTGFYGYTF.

This chain joins TRBV6-5 and TRBJ2-7, with D tentatively TRBD1 (6 bases). Between the trimmed V and J ends, which lost 8 bases and 5 bases, there was a span of 19 bases. Germline-derived CDR1 and CDR2 are MNHEY and SVGAGI. This CDR3 is 14 amino acids long. CDR3 amino acids: CASPPGHPSDEQYF. The CDR3 region has the DNA TGTGCCAGCCCACCGGGACACCCCTCGGACGAGCAGTACTTC.

The CDR3 reads CASSPTGSNEKLFF. The CDR3 bases are TGTGCCAGCTCACCGACAGGATCTAATGAAAAACTGTTTTTT. The V and J genes are TRBV18 and TRBJ1-4; D might be TRBD1 (6 bases). CDR3 length: 14 residues. CDR1 and CDR2 (germline): KGHSH, LQKENI. Trimming stripped 3 bases from V and 3 bases from J, with 8 bases between.

The genes are TRBV5-4 and TRBJ2-5; D not certain. The CDR3 has 14 amino acids. V was clipped by 4 bases and J by 1 base, with 11 bases between them. Germline V gene data show CDR1 as SGHNT and CDR2 as YYREEE (reference sequence). CDR3 coding DNA: TGTGCCAGCAGCGCTAGGCCCATCCAAGAGACCCAGTACTTC. This encodes CASSARPIQETQYF.

The rearrangement joins TRBV13 to TRBJ1-1; possible D gene TRBD1, 5 bases. Germline assignment: CDR1 PRHDT and CDR2 FYEKMQ (reference sequence). CDR3 size: 13 residues. V lost 2 bases, J lost 1 base, and 5 bases lay in between. The CDR3 reads CASSLQGNTEAFF. For the CDR3, the DNA is TGTGCCAGCAGCTTACAGGGGAACACTGAAGCTTTCTTT.

The V gene is TRBV2, the J gene TRBJ2-1; 9 positions agree with TRBD2. Germline CDR1 and CDR2: SNHLY and FYNNEI. The CDR3 loop spans 14 amino acids. V shed 7 bases, J shed 5 bases, and the junction held 6 bases outside the gene matches. This CDR3 is CASNPGLANNEQFF. The CDR3 DNA is TGTGCCAGCAACCCGGGACTAGCAAACAATGAGCAGTTCTTC.

This clone has just one count. The gene calls are TRBV7-3 and TRBJ2-1; D is possibly TRBD2 (6 bases). Trimming removed 5 bases at V and 3 bases at J, with 17 bases between. The V gene's germline CDR1 is SGHTA and CDR2 FQGTGA. This CDR3 contains 16 residues. The CDR3 sequence: CASSPSKRTNYNEQFF. The CDR3 DNA follows: TGTGCCAGCAGCCCTTCTAAACGGACTAACTACAATGAGCAGTTCTTC.

The chain combines TRBV6-5 with TRBJ2-7; 7 nucleotides match TRBD2. The J segment lost 4 bases and the V segment lost 0 bases, leaving 9 bases of the junction unmatched. CDR1 and CDR2 (germline): MNHEY, SVGAGI. The CDR3 covers 16 residues. CDR3 region: CASSYSSGGSIYEQYF. CDR3 coding DNA: TGTGCCAGCAGTTACTCGTCTGGCGGGAGTATATACGAGCAGTACTTC.

CDR3 in amino acids: CASSFGTPPYNEQFF. The CDR3, as DNA: TGTGCCAGCAGTTTCGGGACTCCACCCTACAATGAGCAGTTCTTC. The rearrangement joins TRBV11-2 to TRBJ2-1; D possibly corresponds to TRBD2 (6 bases). Trimming took off 6 bases at V and 2 bases at J, with 14 bases between the two ends. This CDR3 is 15 amino acids long. The germline V gene has CDR1 SGHAT and CDR2 FQNNGV. Full variable domain (outside the CDR3, taken from reference TRBV11-2 and TRBJ2-1): EAGVAQSPRYKIIEKRQSVAFWCNPISGHATLYWYQQILGQGPKLLIQFQNNGVVDDSQLPKDRFSAERLKGVDSTLKIQPAKLEDSAVYLCASSFGTPPYNEQFFGPGTRLTVL.

This clone was observed a handful of times. The chain joins TRBV19 to TRBJ1-3; D unclear. V shed 6 bases and J shed 0 bases, with 6 bases lying between them. The CDR3 is 13 amino acids. In germline, CDR1 is LNHDA, CDR2 SQIVND (reference sequence). CDR3 sequence (DNA): TGTGCCAGTAGGTTTAACTCTGGAAACACCATATATTTT. It translates to CASRFNSGNTIYF.

This rearrangement joins TRBV5-1 to TRBJ1-2; 9 nucleotides agree with TRBD1. The CDR3 is 15 amino acids. In germline, CDR1 is SGHRS, CDR2 YFSETQ. V shed 2 bases and J 4 bases; nucleotides not matched to a gene: 6. The CDR3 is CASSFPGQGRYGYTF. CDR3 DNA: TGCGCCAGCAGCTTCCCCGGACAGGGGCGCTATGGCTACACCTTC.

The chain combines TRBV11-2 with TRBJ1-1, with 10 bases that match TRBD1. Per germline, CDR1 SGHAT and CDR2 FQNNGV. V gave up 3 bases and J gave up 3 bases; unmatched junction bases: 13. This CDR3 has 18 residues. DNA of the CDR3: TGTGCCAGCAGCTTCTACTCTAACCCGGGACAGGGGTACACTGAAGCTTTCTTT. Protein product: CASSFYSNPGQGYTEAFF.

This chain connects TRBV5-1 to TRBJ2-2; a possible D gene is TRBD1 (7 bases). The V end was cut by 5 bases, the J end by 0 bases, with 14 bases between. Germline V gives CDR1 SGHRS, CDR2 YFSETQ. The CDR3 totals 16 residues. The CDR3 sequence: CASSSAGTANTGELFF. DNA of the CDR3: TGCGCCAGCAGTTCGGCGGGGACAGCGAACACCGGGGAGCTGTTTTTT.

The V call is TRBV10-3, the J call TRBJ1-5; D call uncertain. The V end lost 3 bases, the J end lost 10 bases, and 16 bases lay between the germline ends. Germline assignment: CDR1 ENHRY and CDR2 SYGVKD. CDR3 length: 14 residues. The CDR3 DNA reads TGTGCCATCAGTGAAACCGGCAATTACAGCCCCCAGCATTTT. Translating it yields CAISETGNYSPQHF.

The chain has TRBV27 and TRBJ2-6; TRBD2 matches at 10 bases. Unmatched junction bases numbered 4, after V lost 2 bases and J lost 0 bases. The CDR3 is made up of 18 amino acids. Germline CDR1 is MNHEY and CDR2 is SMNVEV (reference sequence). The DNA for the CDR3 is TGTGCCAGCAGTTTAACTAGCGGGGTTTTCTCTGGGGCCAACGTCCTGACTTTC. Translated, it gives CASSLTSGVFSGANVLTF.

J is TRBJ1-5 and V is TRBV12-3 or TRBV12-4; no firm D call. Trimming took off 6 bases at V and 7 bases at J, with 13 bases between the two ends. CDR3 length equals 13 residues. The CDR3 loop reads CASRRGVRQPQHF. The CDR3 coding sequence is TGTGCCAGCAGACGCGGGGTTCGGCAGCCCCAGCATTTT.

The rearrangement joins TRBV30 to TRBJ2-2; D may match TRBD1 or TRBD2 (5 bases each). CDR3 length: 14 amino acids. In germline, CDR1 is GTSNPN, CDR2 SVGIG (reference sequence). Trimming cost V 3 bases and J 6 bases, with 14 bases left between them. The CDR3 nucleotides are TGTGCCTGGAGAGATATGGGGGATGCCGGGGAGCTGTTTTTT. Its translation is CAWRDMGDAGELFF.

The genes are TRBV4-1 and TRBJ2-7, with D unresolved. The CDR3 is 13 residues long. V lost 0 bases, J lost 6 bases, and 9 bases lay in between. Germline assignment: CDR1 MGHRA and CDR2 YSYEKL. This CDR3 is CASSQDLGFEQYF. For the CDR3, the DNA is TGCGCCAGCAGCCAAGATTTAGGGTTCGAGCAGTACTTC.

The chain carries TRBV19 and TRBJ1-5; 10 bases align to TRBD1. The CDR3 has 19 residues. Looked up from germline, CDR1 is LNHDA and CDR2 is SQIVND (reference sequence). The ends lost 2 bases at V and 0 bases at J; junction bases unmatched: 10. CDR3 coding DNA: TGTGCCAGTAGTATAAGTTGGGGACAGGGGTCCTATAGCAATCAGCCCCAGCATTTT. It codes for CASSISWGQGSYSNQPQHF.

The gene calls are TRBV27 and TRBJ1-1; 9 bases line up with TRBD1. Germline CDR1 and CDR2: MNHEY and SMNVEV (reference sequence). The V gene end was trimmed by 9 bases and the J gene end by 0 bases; junction bases not matched to a gene: 2. CDR3 length: 13 residues. CDR3 amino acids: CASTGGMNTEAFF. DNA of the CDR3: TGTGCCAGTACAGGGGGCATGAACACTGAAGCTTTCTTT.

The chain is built from TRBV19 and TRBJ1-3; 12 bases line up with TRBD1. CDR3 length: 15 residues. J gave up 5 bases and V 4 bases, and 3 bases lay outside the gene matches. Germline assignment: CDR1 LNHDA and CDR2 SQIVND (reference sequence). DNA of the CDR3: TGTGCCAGTAGTAGCCGGGACAGGGGGCGAAACACCATATATTTT. Protein: CASSSRDRGRNTIYF.

The chain recombines TRBV7-8 with TRBJ2-1; D possibly corresponds to TRBD2 (5 bases). With 5 bases removed from V and 0 bases from J, the gap between germline ends came to 11 bases. The germline V gene has CDR1 SGHVS and CDR2 FQNEAQ. CDR3 length: 15 residues. The CDR3, as DNA: TGTGCCAGCAGCCACGGGGAGAGCTCCTACAATGAGCAGTTCTTC. Its translation: CASSHGESSYNEQFF.

This rearrangement joins TRBV9 to TRBJ2-1; D is uncertain. The germline CDR1 and CDR2 sequences are SGDLS and YYNGEE. CDR3 length equals 14 residues. V was shortened by 3 bases and J by 5 bases, with 12 bases between the two germline ends. The DNA for the CDR3 is TGTGCCAGCAGCGCCCGAGGACCCGACAATGAGCAGTTCTTC. It encodes CASSARGPDNEQFF.

The V call is TRBV4-1, the J call TRBJ2-1, with TRBD1 matching over 9 bases. CDR1 is MGHRA and CDR2 is YSYEKL in the germline V gene. The J segment lost 8 bases and the V segment lost 7 bases, leaving 9 bases of the junction unmatched. This CDR3 has 14 residues. The CDR3 protein is CASTRDRVYHEQFF. CDR3 bases: TGCGCCAGCACCCGGGACAGGGTGTACCATGAGCAGTTCTTC.

In its sample, this clone was seen once. The rearrangement links TRBV2 to TRBJ2-2; possibly TRBD1 for D (6 bases). CDR1 SNHLY and CDR2 FYNNEI come from the germline V gene. CDR3 length: 13 residues. The germline V and J ends were trimmed by 3 bases and 6 bases, with 8 bases remaining between them. The CDR3: CASSDQGSGELFF. DNA of the CDR3: TGTGCCAGCAGTGACCAGGGGTCCGGGGAGCTGTTTTTT.

V gene TRBV19 combines with J gene TRBJ1-6, with D unclear. This CDR3 is 12 amino acids long. From germline, CDR1 is LNHDA and CDR2 SQIVND (reference sequence). The V and J ends lost 5 bases and 7 bases respectively, with 6 bases between them. The CDR3 is CASSLANSPLHF. CDR3 DNA: TGTGCCAGTAGTCTGGCCAATTCACCCCTCCACTTT.

Points on this clone: The junction departs from the called germline gene at one end, perhaps through a read error. The gene calls are TRBV6-5 and TRBJ1-4; D possibly corresponds to TRBD1 (5 bases). The CDR3 contains 14 residues. Germline CDR1 is MNHEY and CDR2 is SVGAGI. This CDR3 is CASRYSGRAEKLFF. In nucleotides, the CDR3 is TGTGCCAGCAGGTACTCGGGACGGGCTGAAAAACTGTTTTTT.

This chain connects TRBV19 to TRBJ2-7, with a tentative D call TRBD1 (6 bases). Trimming took 4 bases from V and 2 from J, leaving 12 bases between them. This CDR3 is built from 14 residues. Germline loops: CDR1 LNHDA, CDR2 SQIVND (reference sequence). CDR3 in DNA: TGTGCCAGTAGTACCCAACAGGGACCCTACGAGCAGTACTTC. Its translation is CASSTQQGPYEQYF.

The CDR3 sequence is CASSSPGQGYGYTF. Written as DNA, the CDR3 is TGTGCCAGCAGTTCACCGGGACAGGGGTATGGCTACACCTTC. The V gene is TRBV27, the J gene TRBJ1-2, with 10 bases fitting TRBD1. CDR1 and CDR2 (germline): MNHEY, SMNVEV (reference sequence). The CDR3 runs 14 residues. V was clipped by 4 bases and J by 5 bases; unmatched bases: 4.

This clone was found once. V is TRBV4-1 and J is TRBJ2-2, with 10 bases that match TRBD2. Germline CDR1 MGHRA, CDR2 YSYEKL. The CDR3 spans 16 residues. Trimming took 6 bases from V and 5 from J; bases not matched to a gene: 9. Here the CDR3 DNA reads TGCGCCAGCAGACGGACGGAACTAGCGGGAACCGGGGAGCTGTTTTTT. Translating it yields CASRRTELAGTGELFF.

The V call is TRBV27, the J call TRBJ2-2, with D perhaps matching TRBD1 (5 bases). Germline CDR1 MNHEY, CDR2 SMNVEV (reference sequence). The CDR3 sequence is 17 residues long. Trimming cost V 4 bases and J 4 bases, with 19 bases left between them. The CDR3 DNA sequence: TGTGCCAGCAGTTCCTCCTCTTCGTCCCAGGGCACCGGGGAGCTGTTTTTT. This translates into CASSSSSSSQGTGELFF.

This chain joins TRBV6-5 and TRBJ1-1; D ambiguous. Germline assignment: CDR1 MNHEY and CDR2 SVGAGI. V shed 4 bases and J shed 10 bases, with 16 bases lying between them. The CDR3 consists of 13 residues. CDR3 bases: TGTGCCAGCAGTTCCGATCCCTGGTTGGGAGCTTTCTTT. It codes for CASSSDPWLGAFF.